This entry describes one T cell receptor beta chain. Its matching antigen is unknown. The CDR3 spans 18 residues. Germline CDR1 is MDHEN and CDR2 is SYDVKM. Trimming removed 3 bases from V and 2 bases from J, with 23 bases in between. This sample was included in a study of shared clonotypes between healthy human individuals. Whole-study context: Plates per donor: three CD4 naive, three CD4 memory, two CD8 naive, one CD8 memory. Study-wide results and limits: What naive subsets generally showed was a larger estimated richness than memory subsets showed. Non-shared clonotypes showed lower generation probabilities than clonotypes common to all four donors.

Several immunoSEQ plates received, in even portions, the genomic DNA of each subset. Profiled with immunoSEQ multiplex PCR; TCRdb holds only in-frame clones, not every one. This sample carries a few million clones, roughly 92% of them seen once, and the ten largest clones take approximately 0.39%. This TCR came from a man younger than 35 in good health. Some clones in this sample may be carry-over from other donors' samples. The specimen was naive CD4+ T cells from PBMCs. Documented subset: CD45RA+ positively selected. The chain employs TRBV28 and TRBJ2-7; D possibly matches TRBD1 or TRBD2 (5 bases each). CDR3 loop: CASSFLGRSLPNPYEQYF. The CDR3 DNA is TGTGCCAGCAGTTTTCTGGGACGGTCGCTTCCTAACCCCTACGAGCAGTACTTC.